These T cell receptor beta chains were read from a single sample in a study of blood T cell repertoires in COVID-19. Some clones are missing from TCRdb's copy, which holds only in-frame ones; the method was immunoSEQ multiplex PCR. The data contain 85,000 to 120,000 clones, around 73% of them singletons. Sequenced material: peripheral blood. These receptors originate from a man in his sixties with active or convalescent COVID-19. Each CDR3 is given with its conserved first and last residue. A D gene is named only where the DNA matches it firmly. Clone size appears in some rows only: once, few, many, or a class for an expanded clone.

d_gene: .
j_gene: TRBJ1-1
v_gene: TRBV28
abundance: few
CDR3nt: TGTGCCAGCACCACGGGGTTGGTCACTGAAGCTTTCTTT
CDR3aa: CASTTGLVTEAFF

d_gene: TRBD2
j_gene: TRBJ2-3
v_gene: TRBV7-2
abundance: .
CDR3nt: TGTGCCAGCAGCTCCGGGACTAGCGGGAGGGGGCCAGATACGCAGTATTTT
CDR3aa: CASSSGTSGRGPDTQYF

d_gene: TRBD1
j_gene: TRBJ1-1
v_gene: TRBV4-1
abundance: .
CDR3nt: TGCGCCAGCAGCTTATACACGGACAGGTACGACACTGAAGCTTTCTTT
CDR3aa: CASSLYTDRYDTEAFF

d_gene: .
j_gene: TRBJ1-1
v_gene: TRBV6-5
abundance: .
CDR3nt: TGTGCCAGCAGGGGCGAGTCTCCGGGGACTGAAGCTTTCTTT
CDR3aa: CASRGESPGTEAFF

d_gene: .
j_gene: TRBJ2-3
v_gene: TRBV20-1
abundance: once
CDR3nt: TGCAGTGCTACGCAGGGTTATACGCAGTATTTT
CDR3aa: CSATQGYTQYF

d_gene: TRBD1
j_gene: TRBJ1-2
v_gene: TRBV20-1
abundance: .
CDR3nt: TGCAGTGCTAGTGGGACAGGGTGGGGCTACACCTTC
CDR3aa: CSASGTGWGYTF

d_gene: TRBD2
j_gene: TRBJ2-7
v_gene: TRBV3-1/TRBV3-2
abundance: .
CDR3nt: TGTGCCAGCAGCCTAGCGGGGTCCTACGAGCAGTACTTC
CDR3aa: CASSLAGSYEQYF

d_gene: .
j_gene: TRBJ2-3
v_gene: TRBV30
abundance: .
CDR3nt: TGTGCCTGGAGTGTACAGGGGCGGGGCGGCACAGATACGCAGTATTTT
CDR3aa: CAWSVQGRGGTDTQYF

d_gene: .
j_gene: TRBJ1-5
v_gene: TRBV18
abundance: .
CDR3nt: TGTGCCAGCTCACCGGACAGCTCCAATCAGCCCCAGCATTTT
CDR3aa: CASSPDSSNQPQHF

d_gene: .
j_gene: TRBJ2-1
v_gene: TRBV10-3
abundance: .
CDR3nt: TGTGCCATCAGAGGGGACTCCGGGTACAATGAGCAGTTCTTC
CDR3aa: CAIRGDSGYNEQFF

d_gene: .
j_gene: TRBJ2-2
v_gene: TRBV7-9
abundance: .
CDR3nt: TGTGCCAGCAGCACTCTGACAGCGAACACCGGGGAGCTGTTTTTT
CDR3aa: CASSTLTANTGELFF

d_gene: TRBD2
j_gene: TRBJ2-7
v_gene: TRBV5-1
abundance: .
CDR3nt: TGCGCCAGCAGCCTAAGCGGGATAAGCTCCTACGAGCAGTACTTC
CDR3aa: CASSLSGISSYEQYF

d_gene: TRBD1
j_gene: TRBJ2-2
v_gene: TRBV4-1
abundance: once
CDR3nt: TGCGCCAGCAGCCAAGGACAGGGAATGAACGGGGAGCTGTTTTTT
CDR3aa: CASSQGQGMNGELFF

d_gene: .
j_gene: TRBJ2-5
v_gene: TRBV27
abundance: few
CDR3nt: TGTGCCAGCAGTTTAGGCGTCAACGAGGGAGAGACCCAGTACTTC
CDR3aa: CASSLGVNEGETQYF

d_gene: TRBD1
j_gene: TRBJ1-1
v_gene: TRBV19
abundance: .
CDR3nt: TGTGCCAGTAGTATTGGCACAGGGGATTATGACACTGAAGCTTTCTTT
CDR3aa: CASSIGTGDYDTEAFF

d_gene: TRBD2
j_gene: TRBJ2-1
v_gene: TRBV7-2
abundance: .
CDR3nt: TGTGCCAGCAGCCCCCAAGCGGGAAGGTCCCGCAATGAGCAGTTCTTC
CDR3aa: CASSPQAGRSRNEQFF

d_gene: TRBD1
j_gene: TRBJ1-6
v_gene: TRBV7-9
abundance: .
CDR3nt: TGTGCCAGTAGGGACAGCCCTAATTCACCCCTCCACTTT
CDR3aa: CASRDSPNSPLHF

d_gene: .
j_gene: TRBJ1-2
v_gene: TRBV5-1
abundance: .
CDR3nt: TGCGCCAGCAGCCTCTCCGGAGGGGACTATGGCTACACCTTC
CDR3aa: CASSLSGGDYGYTF

d_gene: .
j_gene: TRBJ2-2
v_gene: TRBV3-1/TRBV3-2
abundance: few
CDR3nt: TGTGCCAGCAGCCCGAGCGGTAACACCGGGGAGCTGTTTTTT
CDR3aa: CASSPSGNTGELFF

d_gene: .
j_gene: TRBJ2-6
v_gene: TRBV28
abundance: .
CDR3nt: TGTGCCAGCGCATACCACGGCTCTGGGGCCAACGTCCTGACTTTC
CDR3aa: CASAYHGSGANVLTF

d_gene: .
j_gene: TRBJ1-2
v_gene: TRBV28
abundance: few
CDR3nt: TGTGCCAGCAGTTTGAACACCCGAAATGGCTACACCTTC
CDR3aa: CASSLNTRNGYTF

d_gene: TRBD1
j_gene: TRBJ2-7
v_gene: TRBV11-3
abundance: .
CDR3nt: TGTGCCAGCAGCCTCCGGGACAGATCCTACGAGCAGTACTTC
CDR3aa: CASSLRDRSYEQYF

d_gene: TRBD1
j_gene: TRBJ2-1
v_gene: TRBV28
abundance: .
CDR3nt: TGTGCCAGCAGTTTAACAGGGGGCATTTCGGAGGGGCAGTTCTTC
CDR3aa: CASSLTGGISEGQFF

d_gene: .
j_gene: TRBJ1-1
v_gene: TRBV13
abundance: .
CDR3nt: TGTGCCAGCAGCTCACGGGGGTTCAGGGCTTTCTTT
CDR3aa: CASSSRGFRAFF